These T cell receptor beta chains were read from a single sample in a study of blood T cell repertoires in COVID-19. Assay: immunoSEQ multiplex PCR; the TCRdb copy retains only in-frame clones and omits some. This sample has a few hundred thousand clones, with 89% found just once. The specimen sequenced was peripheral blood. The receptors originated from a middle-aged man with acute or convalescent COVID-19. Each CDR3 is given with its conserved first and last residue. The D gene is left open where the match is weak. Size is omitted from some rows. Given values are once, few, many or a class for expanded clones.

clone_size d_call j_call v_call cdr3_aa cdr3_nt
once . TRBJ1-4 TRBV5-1 CASSKLQGTNEKLFF TGCGCCAGCAGCAAATTACAGGGTACTAATGAAAAACTGTTTTTT
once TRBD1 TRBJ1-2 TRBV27 CASSPDRAEFNYGYTF TGTGCCAGCAGCCCGGACAGGGCGGAATTTAACTATGGCTACACCTTC
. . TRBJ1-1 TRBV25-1 CASRGQPNTEAFF TGTGCCAGCAGAGGACAGCCCAACACTGAAGCTTTCTTT
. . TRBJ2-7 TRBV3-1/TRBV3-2 CASSQEPEVEQYF TGTGCCAGCAGCCAAGAACCAGAAGTCGAGCAGTACTTC
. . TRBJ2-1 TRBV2 CASSEGEVDGNEQFF TGTGCCAGCAGTGAGGGGGAGGTCGATGGTAATGAGCAGTTCTTC
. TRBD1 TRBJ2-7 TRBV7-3 CASSRDRGREQYF TGTGCCAGCAGCCGGGACAGGGGGCGTGAGCAGTACTTC
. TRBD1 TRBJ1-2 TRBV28 CASSLGQGARGYTF TGTGCCAGCAGTTTAGGGCAGGGGGCGAGAGGCTACACCTTC
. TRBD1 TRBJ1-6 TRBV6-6 CASSYSGTGNSPLHF TGTGCCAGCAGTTACTCTGGGACAGGGAATTCACCCCTCCACTTT
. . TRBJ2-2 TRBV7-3 CASSSVRTNRKNTGELFF TGTGCCAGCAGCTCAGTCCGGACAAACAGAAAGAACACCGGGGAGCTGTTTTTT
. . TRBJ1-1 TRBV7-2 CASSLALGGDTEAFF TGTGCCAGCAGCTTAGCGCTGGGGGGGGACACTGAAGCTTTCTTT
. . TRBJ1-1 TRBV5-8 CASIRGASSNTEAFF TGTGCCAGCATCCGGGGAGCATCCTCGAACACTGAAGCTTTCTTT
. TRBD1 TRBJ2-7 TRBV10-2 CASSRDRGSYEQYF TGCGCCAGCAGCCGGGACAGGGGTTCCTACGAGCAGTACTTC
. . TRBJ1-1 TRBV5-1 CASSLGMRNTEAFF TGCGCCAGCAGCTTGGGAATGCGGAACACTGAAGCTTTCTTT
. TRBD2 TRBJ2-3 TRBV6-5 CASRMGGGSDTQYF TGTGCCAGCAGGATGGGGGGGGGATCAGATACGCAGTATTTT
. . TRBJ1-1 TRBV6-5 CASSYNLNTEAFF TGTGCCAGCAGTTACAATCTAAACACTGAAGCTTTCTTT
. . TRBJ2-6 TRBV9 CASTLTAFPSGANVLTF TGTGCCAGCACCCTGACAGCCTTCCCTTCTGGGGCCAACGTCCTGACTTTC
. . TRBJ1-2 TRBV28 CASSPFRLAANYGYTF TGTGCCAGCAGCCCCTTTAGGTTAGCGGCTAACTATGGCTACACCTTC
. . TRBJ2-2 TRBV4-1 CASSQSRSFTGELFF TGCGCCAGCAGCCAATCCCGGAGCTTCACCGGGGAGCTGTTTTTT
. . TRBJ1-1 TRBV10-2 CASRYGRYTEAFF TGCGCCAGCCGCTACGGGAGGTACACTGAAGCTTTCTTT
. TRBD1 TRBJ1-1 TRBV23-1 CASSQSRQGQNTEAFF TGCGCCAGCAGTCAATCCAGACAGGGTCAGAACACTGAAGCTTTCTTT
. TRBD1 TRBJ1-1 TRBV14 CASRRTGLGVNTEAFF TGTGCCAGCAGGAGGACAGGGCTGGGGGTGAACACTGAAGCTTTCTTT
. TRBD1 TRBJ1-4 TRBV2 CASSRGQVEKLFF TGTGCCAGCAGTAGGGGGCAGGTCGAAAAACTGTTTTTT
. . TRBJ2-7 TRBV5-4 CASNSGIEQYF TGTGCCAGCAACTCGGGTATCGAGCAGTACTTC
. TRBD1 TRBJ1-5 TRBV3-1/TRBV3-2 CASSPGGQSNQPQHF TGTGCCAGCAGCCCAGGGGGCCAGAGCAATCAGCCCCAGCATTTT
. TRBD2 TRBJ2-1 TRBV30 CAWSPRGAGGLSSYNEQFF TGTGCCTGGAGTCCACGAGGAGCGGGGGGGTTGAGCTCCTACAATGAGCAGTTCTTC
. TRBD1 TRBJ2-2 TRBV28 CASSLFRGPDGELFF TGTGCCAGCAGTTTATTCAGGGGGCCAGACGGGGAGCTGTTTTTT
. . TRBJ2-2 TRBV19 CASSQARGNTGELFF TGTGCCAGTAGTCAAGCCAGGGGGAACACCGGGGAGCTGTTTTTT
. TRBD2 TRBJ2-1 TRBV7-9 CASSFLGTSDYNEQFF TGTGCCAGCAGTTTCCTCGGGACTAGCGACTACAATGAGCAGTTCTTC